This TCR beta chain is from a study of T cell repertoires in aging, cancer and after chemotherapy. General study findings and limits: Rebound thymic output was suggested by rising median generation probability during chemotherapy in each cancer cohort. Age-matched healthy donors had significantly more diverse, less clonal blood TCR repertoires than untreated cancer patients.

The length of the CDR3 is 15 residues. V gave up 6 bases and J gave up 2 bases; unmatched junction bases: 7. Germline assignment: CDR1 MNHNY and CDR2 SVGAGI (reference sequence). Peripheral blood genomic DNA, not sorted cells or RNA, was the template. This clonotype has more than one count but fewer than ten. Its target is unknown. Rearranged V-D-J TRB sequences were amplified with a mixed TRB-A/B primer pool. TCRdb reprocessed the multiplex PCR reads with MiXCR, giving one entry per CDR3 protein. Of several thousand distinct CDR3 sequences listed, approximately 33% are singletons. The V call is TRBV6-6, the J call TRBJ1-3, with 7 bases matching TRBD1. The specimen sequenced was blood. The sequence came from a human donor in good health. The donor label of this sample is uncertain. As DNA, the CDR3 is TGTGCCAGCAGACACAGGGGAGAAGCTGGAAACACCATATATTTT. Translation gives CASRHRGEAGNTIYF.